This T cell receptor (beta chain) was recovered during a study of identical twins. Study-wide results and limits: Researchers caution that invariant MAIT and iNKT cells could partly confound zero-insertion analyses. Shared out-of-frame alpha sequences (those common to twins) showed excess low generation probability. The analysis was cross-sectional rather than longitudinal within donors.

V lost 10 bases to trimming and J lost 6 bases; unmatched junction nucleotides: 14. The length of the CDR3 is 16 residues. There are a few counts of this clonotype. The antigen is undetermined. Addition of a universal primer site occurred through template switching, and cDNA carried unique molecular identifiers. One entry per CDR3 protein results from TCRdb running MiXCR on the 5' RACE reads. The sample shows approximately 470,000 distinct CDR3 sequences, approximately 15% of them seen only once. The same data also went into a second study, on yellow fever vaccine responses in identical twins.

Source material: CD4+ T cells sorted from blood. The receptor's source is a woman aged 18 to 35 in good health. This chain connects TRBV12-3 or TRBV12-4 to TRBJ2-3, with 12 bases identical to TRBD1. The CDR3 DNA reads as TGTGCCAACCGCGGGAGGGACAGGGGGCGTTGGGATACGCAGTATTTT. Amino acids: CANRGRDRGRWDTQYF.